The source of this T cell receptor (beta chain) is a study of T cells expressing NK-cell markers. Study summary: Sequencing of TCR beta repertoires drew on sorted CD3+CD56+NKG2C+, CD3+CD56+NKG2C- and CD3+CD56-NKG2C+ T cells. With respect to HCMV, seven of the eight sequenced donors were seropositive, and one was seronegative.

Reprocessing the 5' RACE reads, TCRdb reports a single entry for every CDR3 protein and omits DNA. The repertoire shows some 460,000 distinct CDR3 sequences; the top ten hold almost 1.5%. Study-wide findings and caveats: These clonotypes additionally ranked first within the CD3+CD56-NKG2C+ fraction of several donors. Six or seven donors carried dominant NKG2C+ clonotypes that made up roughly 1.0-8% of their CD8+ T cells.

Note on this clonotype: What it binds is unknown.

CDR1 and CDR2 (germline): SGHRS, YFSETQ. CDR3 length: 15 residues. The sequence was obtained from a woman aged 45-59 years in good health. Input material: blood T cells: a sorted CD56 or NKG2C T cell subset, CD4+ or CD8+ T cells, or bulk PBMC T cells (not recorded which). V and J are TRBV5-1 and TRBJ2-7; the D call of TRBD1 rests on TCRdb alone, since no DNA is present to check it. CDR3 in amino acids: CASSPWGRGENEQYF.